The source of this TCR beta chain is a study of Graves' ophthalmopathy and Graves' hyperthyroidism. The overall study: Over 18 months of follow-up, stable hyperthyroidism required that no ophthalmopathy appear. Whole-study findings and limits: Blood was where most expanded thyroid clonotypes above 0.001 frequency also turned up.

Amplification of TCR beta CDR3 regions used RNA transcripts. A first-round RT-PCR used HTBI primers, followed by a second-round multiplex PCR. One entry per CDR3 protein results from TCRdb running MiXCR on the multiplex PCR reads. The sample lists more than 1,000,000 distinct CDR3 sequences; 36% were seen once. The CDR3 runs 12 residues. V shed 10 bases and J shed 8 bases, with 17 bases lying between them. Germline assignment: CDR1 SGHTA and CDR2 FQGNSA. In the case of this clonotype: The antigen is unknown.

The V and J genes are TRBV7-2 and TRBJ1-2; no reliable D call. The receptor's source is an adult man with Graves' hyperthyroidism. Sequenced input: peripheral blood or thyroid tissue (not recorded which). The CDR3 nucleotides are TGTGCCACCACGAAGGAGGTTAACGGCTACACCTTC. It codes for CATTKEVNGYTF.